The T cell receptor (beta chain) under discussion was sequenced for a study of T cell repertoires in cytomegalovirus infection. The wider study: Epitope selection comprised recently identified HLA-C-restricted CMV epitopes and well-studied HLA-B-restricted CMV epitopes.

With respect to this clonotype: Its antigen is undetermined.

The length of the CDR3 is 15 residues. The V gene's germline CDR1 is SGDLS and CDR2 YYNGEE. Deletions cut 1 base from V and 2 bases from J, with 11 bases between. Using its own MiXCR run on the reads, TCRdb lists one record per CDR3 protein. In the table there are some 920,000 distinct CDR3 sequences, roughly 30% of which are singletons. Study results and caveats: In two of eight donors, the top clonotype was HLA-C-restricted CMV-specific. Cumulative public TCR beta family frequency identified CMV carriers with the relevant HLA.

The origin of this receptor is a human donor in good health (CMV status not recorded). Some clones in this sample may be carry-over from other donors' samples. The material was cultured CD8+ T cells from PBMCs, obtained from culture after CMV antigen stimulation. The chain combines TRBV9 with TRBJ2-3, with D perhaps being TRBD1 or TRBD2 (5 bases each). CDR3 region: CASSVYGADTDTQYF. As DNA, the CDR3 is TGTGCCAGCAGCGTATACGGGGCAGACACAGATACGCAGTATTTT.